What follows are 7 T cell receptor beta chains derived from one specimen sequenced in a study of metastatic and nonmetastatic thyroid tumors. Until they underwent thyroid surgery, no patient had received any treatment. Via MiXCR, TCRdb re-called the PCR reads. The sample contains 25,000 to 30,000 clones, about 15% of which appear only once. The sequencing input was blood. The source is a female donor with papillary thyroid cancer or a benign thyroid nodule (not recorded which). Some clones in this sample may be carry-over from other donors' samples.

By share of the sample, this clone is medium-sized. Other DNA sequences in this sample translate to the same CDR3. CDR3 sequence reads: CSALTSGSTYEQYF. The CDR3 DNA is TGCAGTGCGTTGACTAGCGGGAGCACCTACGAGCAGTACTTC. The rearrangement uses TRBV20-1 and TRBJ2-7; 12 nucleotides match TRBD2. The CDR3 is 14 amino acids. After removal of 6 bases from V and 2 bases from J, the junction contained 5 bases not matched to a gene. Germline V gives CDR1 DFQATT, CDR2 SNEGSKA (reference sequence).

This clone is labeled as medium-sized. The rearrangement joins TRBV6-5 to TRBJ2-1, with D perhaps matching TRBD2 (6 bases). The CDR3 length is 15 residues. Germline-derived CDR1 and CDR2 are MNHEY and SVGAGI. V was shortened by 0 bases and J by 5 bases, with 11 bases between the two germline ends. CDR3 coding DNA: TGTGCCAGCAGTTACTCGCCGGGAGCGCACAATGAGCAGTTCTTC. Translating gives CASSYSPGAHNEQFF.

This clone is medium-sized within its sample. The chain joins TRBV4-1 to TRBJ2-7; D is perhaps TRBD1 (6 bases). Trimming pared 4 bases from V and 1 base from J, leaving 11 bases between. From germline, CDR1 is MGHRA and CDR2 YSYEKL. The CDR3 spans 14 residues. CDR3 in DNA: TGCGCCAGCAGCCCCGGGACAACTTCCTACGAGCAGTACTTC. This sequence encodes CASSPGTTSYEQYF.

There are many counts of this clone. The chain combines TRBV28 with TRBJ1-1; D uncertain. This CDR3 has 13 amino acids. Germline V lookup: CDR1 MDHEN, CDR2 SYDVKM. The germline V and J ends were trimmed by 7 bases and 2 bases, with 11 bases remaining between them. The CDR3 protein is CASTSTPNTEAFF. CDR3 bases: TGTGCCAGCACCTCAACCCCTAACACTGAAGCTTTCTTT.

This clone occurred many times. The rearrangement joins TRBV28 to TRBJ1-2, with 8 bases lining up with TRBD1. This CDR3 comprises 12 residues. Germline V gene data show CDR1 as MDHEN and CDR2 as SYDVKM. V shed 7 bases, J shed 5 bases, and the junction held 3 bases outside the gene matches. CDR3 sequence reads: CASMWTGYGYTF. CDR3 nucleotides: TGTGCCAGCATGTGGACAGGGTATGGCTACACCTTC.

Many counts were recorded for this clone. A much larger clone lies one base from this, so it may be a read error. Because the CDR3 is missing its conserved closing phenylalanine or tryptophan, this is likely a read error. The gene calls are TRBV4-1 and TRBJ2-1; D may be TRBD1 (6 bases). Germline CDR1 MGHRA, CDR2 YSYEKL. The CDR3 loop spans 14 amino acids. V was pared by 2 bases and J by 7 bases, with 12 bases between. CDR3 coding DNA: TGCGCCAGCAGCCAAAGGCCAGGGGTGAATGAGCAGTTCTCC. The encoded protein is CASSQRPGVNEQFS.

This clone came up many times. The chain uses TRBV6-4 and TRBJ2-1; 9 bases match TRBD2. V trimming: 7 bases; J trimming: 8 bases; junction bases outside the gene matches: 12. The length of the CDR3 is 15 residues. Germline V gives CDR1 MRHNA, CDR2 SNTAGT. CDR3 DNA sequence: TGTGCCAGCACCCTAGCGGGATTCCTTCGGGATGAGCAGTTCTTC. It encodes CASTLAGFLRDEQFF.